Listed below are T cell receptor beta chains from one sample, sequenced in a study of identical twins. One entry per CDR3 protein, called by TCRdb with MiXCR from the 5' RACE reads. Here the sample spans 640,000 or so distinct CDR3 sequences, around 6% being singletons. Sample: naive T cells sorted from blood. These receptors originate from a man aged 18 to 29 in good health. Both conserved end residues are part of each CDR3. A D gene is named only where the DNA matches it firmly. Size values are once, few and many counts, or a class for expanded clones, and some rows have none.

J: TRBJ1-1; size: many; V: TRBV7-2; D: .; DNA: TGTGCCAGCACCCGAAGGATCGTTGGTCGAGGGGACACTGAAGCTTTCTTT; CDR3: CASTRRIVGRGDTEAFF
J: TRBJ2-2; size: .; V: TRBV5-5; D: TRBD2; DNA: TGTGCCAGCAGCTTGGGATTGGGGCTAGCGGAACCCACCGGGGAGCTGTTTTTT; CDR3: CASSLGLGLAEPTGELFF
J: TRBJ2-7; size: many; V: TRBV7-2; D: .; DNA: TGTGCCAGCAGCTTAAATCAGGGTTCTGGCTACGAGCAGTACTTC; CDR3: CASSLNQGSGYEQYF
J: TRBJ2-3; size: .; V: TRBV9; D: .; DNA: TGTGCCAGCAGCGTATATTATCGCCAAGGTACGCAGTATTTT; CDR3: CASSVYYRQGTQYF
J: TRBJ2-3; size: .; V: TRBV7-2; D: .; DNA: TGTGCCAGCAGCTTAACACTAGAGCGTACGCAGTATTTT; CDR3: CASSLTLERTQYF
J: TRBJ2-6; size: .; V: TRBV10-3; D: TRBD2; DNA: TGTGCCATCAGGAGGGGACTAGCGGGAGGTATCTCTGGGGCCAACGTCCTGACTTTC; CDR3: CAIRRGLAGGISGANVLTF
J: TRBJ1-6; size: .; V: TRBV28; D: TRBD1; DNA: TGTGCCAGCAAGACAGGGCGGGATTCACCCCTCCACTTT; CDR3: CASKTGRDSPLHF
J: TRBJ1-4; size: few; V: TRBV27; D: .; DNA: TGTGCCAGCAGCTCTGGGCCGGTGGTTCTCGAAAAACTGTTTTTT; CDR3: CASSSGPVVLEKLFF
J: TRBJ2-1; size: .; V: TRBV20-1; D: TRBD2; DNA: TGCAGTGCTATCAGACTAGCGGGGACCTACAATGAGCAGTTCTTC; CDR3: CSAIRLAGTYNEQFF
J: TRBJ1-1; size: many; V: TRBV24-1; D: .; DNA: TGTGCCACCAAAGACACCCCCGAAGCTTTCTTT; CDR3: CATKDTPEAFF
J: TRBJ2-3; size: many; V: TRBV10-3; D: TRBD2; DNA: TGTGCCATCAGCGGGAGGGAGGTGGGCACAGATACGCAGTATTTT; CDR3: CAISGREVGTDTQYF
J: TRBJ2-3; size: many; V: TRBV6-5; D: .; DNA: TGTGCCACCCGGAGGGCAGATACGCAGTATTTT; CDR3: CATRRADTQYF
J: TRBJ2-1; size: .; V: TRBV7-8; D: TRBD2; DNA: TGTGCCAGCAGCTTCAGGGCTAGCGGTAGCTCCTACAATGAGCAGTTCTTC; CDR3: CASSFRASGSSYNEQFF
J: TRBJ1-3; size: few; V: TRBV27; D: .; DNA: TGTGCCAGCAGTTTACTGGCAGGGTCCACCTTATATTTT; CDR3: CASSLLAGSTLYF
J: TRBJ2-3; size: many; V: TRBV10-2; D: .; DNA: TGCGCCAGCTATATTGGCGGAGAGCCAGATACGCAGTATTTT; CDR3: CASYIGGEPDTQYF
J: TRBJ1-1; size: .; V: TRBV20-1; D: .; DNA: TGCAGTGCTAGAGGCCTTTTGAACACTGAAGCTTTCTTT; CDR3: CSARGLLNTEAFF
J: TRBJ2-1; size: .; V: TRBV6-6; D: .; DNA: TGTGCCAGCAGTTACTCGACACAAAATGAGCAGTTCTTC; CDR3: CASSYSTQNEQFF
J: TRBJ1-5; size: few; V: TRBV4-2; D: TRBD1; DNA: TGTGCCAGCAGCCTCCAGGGACAGGGGAACAATCAGCCCCAGCATTTT; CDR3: CASSLQGQGNNQPQHF
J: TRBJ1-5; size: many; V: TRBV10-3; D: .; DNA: TGTGCCATCAGTGAAGGGGGAGAGCAGCCCCAGCATTTT; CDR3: CAISEGGEQPQHF
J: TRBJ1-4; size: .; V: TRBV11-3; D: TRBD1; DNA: TGTGCCAGCAGCCCCGGTGACAGGGCGCTTGGTGAAAAACTGTTTTTT; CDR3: CASSPGDRALGEKLFF
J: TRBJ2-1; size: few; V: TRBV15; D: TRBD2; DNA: TGTGCCACCAGCAGCGGACTGACGGGGACTACCGAGCAGTTCTTC; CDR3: CATSSGLTGTTEQFF
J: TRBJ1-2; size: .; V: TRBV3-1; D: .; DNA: TGTGCCAGCAGCGATCCGGGTCCCTCTAACTATGGCTACACCTTC; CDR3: CASSDPGPSNYGYTF
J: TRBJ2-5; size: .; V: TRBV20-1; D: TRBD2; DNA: TGCAGTGCTAGAGACGCCGGGAGGGCCCCAGAGACCCAGTACTTC; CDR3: CSARDAGRAPETQYF
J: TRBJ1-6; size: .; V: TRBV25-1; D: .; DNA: TGTGCCAGCAGTGAATCCTGGGGATCTAATTCACCCCTCCACTTT; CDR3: CASSESWGSNSPLHF
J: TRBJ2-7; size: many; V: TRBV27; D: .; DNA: TGTGCCAGCAGGGTTAGAGAGAGAGTCGAGCAGTACTTC; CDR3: CASRVRERVEQYF
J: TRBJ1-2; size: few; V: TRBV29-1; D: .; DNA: TGCAGCGCCTCCCCCGGGGCCGGGACGAACTATGGCTACACCTTC; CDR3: CSASPGAGTNYGYTF
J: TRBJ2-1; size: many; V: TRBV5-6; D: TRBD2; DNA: TGTGCCAGCAGCCAACTCGGGACTAGCTGGGTCTTC; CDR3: CASSQLGTSWVF
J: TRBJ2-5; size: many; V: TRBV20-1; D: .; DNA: TGCAGTGGCGTCAGGGGTAGGGAAGAGACCCAGTACTTC; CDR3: CSGVRGREETQYF
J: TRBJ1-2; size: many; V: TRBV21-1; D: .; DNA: TGTGCCAGCAGCAATGAGAAGGGGACTAACTATGGCTACACCTTC; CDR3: CASSNEKGTNYGYTF
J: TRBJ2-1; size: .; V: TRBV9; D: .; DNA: TGTGCCAGCAGCCCACAACACAGGATTTCTGAGCAGTTCTTC; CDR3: CASSPQHRISEQFF
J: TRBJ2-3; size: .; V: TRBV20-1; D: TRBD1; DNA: TGCAGTGCGGGACAGGGTGCAGATACGCAGTATTTT; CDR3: CSAGQGADTQYF
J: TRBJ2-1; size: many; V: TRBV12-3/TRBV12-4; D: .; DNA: TGTGCCAGCAGTTTGACGACAGGGCGGGGAAGGAATGAGCAGTTCTTC; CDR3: CASSLTTGRGRNEQFF
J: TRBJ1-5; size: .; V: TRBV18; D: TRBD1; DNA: TGTGCCAGCTCACCCCAGGGGGCGAGAAGTCAGCCCCAGCATTTT; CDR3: CASSPQGARSQPQHF
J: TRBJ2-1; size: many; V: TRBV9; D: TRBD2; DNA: TGTGCCAGCAGCCCCCGGGGGCGGGAGGCCTACAATGAGCAGTTCTTC; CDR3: CASSPRGREAYNEQFF
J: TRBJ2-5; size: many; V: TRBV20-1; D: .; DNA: TGCAGTGCTAGAGCCGATAGGGCAGGTCAAGAGACCCAGTACTTC; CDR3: CSARADRAGQETQYF
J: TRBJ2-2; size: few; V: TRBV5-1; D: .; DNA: TGCGCCAGCAGCTTGGGTATAAGGACAGAGGTCTCCGGGGAGCTGTTTTTT; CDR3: CASSLGIRTEVSGELFF
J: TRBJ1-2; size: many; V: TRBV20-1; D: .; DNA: TGCAGTGCTAGAGATCCGGATCCCCCCTGGGGCTACACCTTC; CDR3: CSARDPDPPWGYTF
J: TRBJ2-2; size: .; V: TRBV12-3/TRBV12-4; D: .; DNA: TGTGCCACTAAGGGACAAACGAACACCGGGGAGCTGTTTTTT; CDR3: CATKGQTNTGELFF
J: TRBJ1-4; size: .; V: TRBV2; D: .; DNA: TGTGCCACCCAGGGCAATGAAAAACTGTTTTTT; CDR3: CATQGNEKLFF
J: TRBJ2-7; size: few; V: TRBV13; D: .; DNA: TGTGCCAGCAGCTTTTCAGGTGTCTACGAGCAGTACTTC; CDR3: CASSFSGVYEQYF
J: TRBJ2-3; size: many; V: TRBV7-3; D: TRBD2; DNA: TGTGCCAGCAGCCTAGCGGGAACCATCACAGATACGCAGTATTTT; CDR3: CASSLAGTITDTQYF
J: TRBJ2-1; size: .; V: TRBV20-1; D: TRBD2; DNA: TGCAGTGCAATAGCGGGATACCACAATGAGCAGTTCTTC; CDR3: CSAIAGYHNEQFF
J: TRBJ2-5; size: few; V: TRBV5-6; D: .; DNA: TGTGCCAGCGGATCAGGGATTTTGGAGACCCAGTACTTC; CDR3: CASGSGILETQYF
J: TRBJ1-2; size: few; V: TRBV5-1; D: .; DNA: TGCGCCAGCAGCTTGGCCGACTCCAGGGTGGCTGATGGCTACACCTTC; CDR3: CASSLADSRVADGYTF
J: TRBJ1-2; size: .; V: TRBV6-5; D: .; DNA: TGTGCCAGCAGTTATGGCGGGACCTATGGCTACACCTTC; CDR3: CASSYGGTYGYTF
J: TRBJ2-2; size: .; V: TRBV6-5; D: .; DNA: TGTGCCAGCAGTTACTTGTCGGTTCTTGGGTCCGGGGAGCTGTTTTTT; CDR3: CASSYLSVLGSGELFF
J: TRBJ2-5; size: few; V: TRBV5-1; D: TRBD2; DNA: TGCGCCAGCAGCTTGGTGGCTAGCGGGAGAGGAGAGACCCAGTACTTC; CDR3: CASSLVASGRGETQYF
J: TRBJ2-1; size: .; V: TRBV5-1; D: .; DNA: TGCGCCAGCAGCGTGGACGGCGGACCCCTGAATGAGCAGTTCTTC; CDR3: CASSVDGGPLNEQFF
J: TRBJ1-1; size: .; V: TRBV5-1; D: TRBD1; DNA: TGCGCCAGCAGGCTGGGGACAGAGAACACTGAAGCTTTCTTT; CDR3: CASRLGTENTEAFF
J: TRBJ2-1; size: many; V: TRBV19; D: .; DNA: TGTGCCAGTACGAGAATAGCGGAAAACAATGAGCAGTTCTTC; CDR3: CASTRIAENNEQFF
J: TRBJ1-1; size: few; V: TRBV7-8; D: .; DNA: TGTGCCAGCAGCTTAACTAGGGGTCGGACTGAAGCTTTCTTT; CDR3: CASSLTRGRTEAFF
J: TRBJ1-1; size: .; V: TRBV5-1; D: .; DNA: TGCGCCAGCAGCTTGGCCTTTGGAGTTGATGCTGAAGCTTTCTTT; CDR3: CASSLAFGVDAEAFF
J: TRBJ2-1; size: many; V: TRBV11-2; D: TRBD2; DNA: TGTGCCAGCAGCTTAAGGGACTACTCCTACAATGAGCAGTTCTTC; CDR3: CASSLRDYSYNEQFF
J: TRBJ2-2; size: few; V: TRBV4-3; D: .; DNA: TGCGCCAGCAGCCAAGTCTTAATCGGCGGGTCGAACACCGGGGAGCTGTTTTTT; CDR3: CASSQVLIGGSNTGELFF